This T cell receptor (beta chain) was captured by sequencing in a study of cytomegalovirus exposure and HLA in healthy donors. Notes on the study in general: Immune exposure was documented only through CMV serostatus.

Germline values: CDR1 SGHAT, CDR2 FQNNGV. The CDR3 extends over 14 amino acids. J gave up 3 bases and V 5 bases, and 7 bases lay outside the gene matches. On this clone itself: The antigen is undetermined.

PCR primers comprised 60 Vbeta and 13 Jbeta primers. Profiling relied on immunoSEQ multiplex PCR, and the TCRdb table lists in-frame clones only, not all of them. The sample carries under 200,000 clones, approximately 85% recorded once. The receptor was derived from a man in his late teens or twenties in good health and CMV-seropositive. V and J are TRBV11-2 and TRBJ2-7; 7 bases agree with TRBD1. The sequenced sample consisted of PBMCs. CDR3 sequence: CASSILGTVYEQYF. The CDR3 coding sequence is TGTGCCAGCAGCATACTCGGGACAGTCTACGAGCAGTACTTC.